This T cell receptor beta chain was observed in a study of blood T cell repertoires in COVID-19. Across the whole study: Sites across the United States, Italy and Spain contributed samples from acute and convalescent COVID-19. T cells, B-cell-depleted T cells, or PBMCs supplied cDNA or gDNA.

Trimming removed 4 bases at V and 1 base at J, with 7 bases between. Germline V lookup: CDR1 SGHVS, CDR2 FNYEAQ. The CDR3 sequence is 13 residues long. As handled by the study authors: Amplifying reference gene primers gave estimates of nucleated cell counts. The data were produced by immunoSEQ multiplex PCR, yet TCRdb's version contains in-frame clones alone and is incomplete. D and trimming come from the DNA, and the V and J calls and clone size come from that table. The sample records 92,000 or so clones, 88% being singletons. This clonotype was obtained from a man aged 60 to 75 with acute or convalescent COVID-19. What was sequenced was peripheral blood. This rearrangement joins TRBV7-6 to TRBJ1-1; no firm D call. As DNA, the CDR3 is TGTGCCAGCAGCTACGGAGCGAACACTGAAGCTTTCTTT. This translates into CASSYGANTEAFF.